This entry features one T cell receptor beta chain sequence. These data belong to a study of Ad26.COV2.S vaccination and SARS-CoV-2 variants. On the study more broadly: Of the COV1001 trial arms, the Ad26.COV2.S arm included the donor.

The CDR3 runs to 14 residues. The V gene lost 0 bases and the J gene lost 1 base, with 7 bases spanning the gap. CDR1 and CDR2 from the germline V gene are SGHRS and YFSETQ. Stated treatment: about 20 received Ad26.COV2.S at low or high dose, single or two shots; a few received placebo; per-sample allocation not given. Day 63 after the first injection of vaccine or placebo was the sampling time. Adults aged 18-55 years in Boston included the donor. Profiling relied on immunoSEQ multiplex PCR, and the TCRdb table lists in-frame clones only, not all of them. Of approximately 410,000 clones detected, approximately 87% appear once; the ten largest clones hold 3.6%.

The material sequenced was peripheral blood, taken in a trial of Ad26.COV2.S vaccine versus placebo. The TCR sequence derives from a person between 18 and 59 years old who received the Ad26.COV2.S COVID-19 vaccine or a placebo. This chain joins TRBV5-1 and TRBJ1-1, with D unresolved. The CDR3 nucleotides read TGCGCCAGCAGCTTGGAAGGGAGGAACACTGAAGCTTTCTTT. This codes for CASSLEGRNTEAFF.